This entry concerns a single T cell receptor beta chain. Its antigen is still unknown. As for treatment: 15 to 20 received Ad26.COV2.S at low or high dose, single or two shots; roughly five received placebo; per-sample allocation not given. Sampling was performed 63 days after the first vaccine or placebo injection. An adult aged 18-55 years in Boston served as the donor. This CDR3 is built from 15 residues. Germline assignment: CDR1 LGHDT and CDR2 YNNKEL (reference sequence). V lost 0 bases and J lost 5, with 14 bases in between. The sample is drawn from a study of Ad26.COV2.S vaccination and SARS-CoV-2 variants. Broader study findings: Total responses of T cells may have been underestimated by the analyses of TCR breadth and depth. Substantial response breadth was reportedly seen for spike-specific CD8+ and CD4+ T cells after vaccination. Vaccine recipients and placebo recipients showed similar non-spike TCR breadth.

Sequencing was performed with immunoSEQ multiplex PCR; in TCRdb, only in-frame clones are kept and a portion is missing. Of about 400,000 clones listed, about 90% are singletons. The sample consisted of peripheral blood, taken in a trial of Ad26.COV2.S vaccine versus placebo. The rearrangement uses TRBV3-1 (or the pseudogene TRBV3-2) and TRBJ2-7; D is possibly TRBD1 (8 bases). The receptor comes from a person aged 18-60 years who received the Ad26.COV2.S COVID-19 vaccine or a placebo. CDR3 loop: CASSQDYTGGDEQYF. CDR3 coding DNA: TGTGCCAGCAGCCAAGATTACACAGGGGGGGACGAGCAGTACTTC.